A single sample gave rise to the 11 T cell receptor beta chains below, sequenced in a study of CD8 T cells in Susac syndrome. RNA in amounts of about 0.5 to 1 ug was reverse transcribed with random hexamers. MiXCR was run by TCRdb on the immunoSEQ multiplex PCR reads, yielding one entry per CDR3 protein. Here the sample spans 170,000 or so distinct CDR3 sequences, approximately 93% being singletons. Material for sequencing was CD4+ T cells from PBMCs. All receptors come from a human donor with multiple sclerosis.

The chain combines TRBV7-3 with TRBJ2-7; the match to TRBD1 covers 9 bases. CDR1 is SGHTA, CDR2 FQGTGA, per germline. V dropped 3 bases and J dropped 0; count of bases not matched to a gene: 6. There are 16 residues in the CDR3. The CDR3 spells CASSLATGGSSYEQYF. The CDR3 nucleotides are TGTGCCAGCAGCTTGGCGACAGGGGGGTCCTCCTACGAGCAGTACTTC.

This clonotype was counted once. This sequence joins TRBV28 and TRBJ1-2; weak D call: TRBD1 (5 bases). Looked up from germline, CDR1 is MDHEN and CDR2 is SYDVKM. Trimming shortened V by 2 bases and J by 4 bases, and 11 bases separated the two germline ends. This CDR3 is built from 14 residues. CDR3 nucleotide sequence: TGTGCCAGCAGTTTAGGGGCTCTGGTCTATGGCTACACCTTC. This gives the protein CASSLGALVYGYTF.

CDR3 nucleotide sequence: TGCGCCAGCAGCCCCCAGGAGTATCCGAAGTATGGCTACACCTTC. Its translation: CASSPQEYPKYGYTF. V is TRBV5-1 and J is TRBJ1-2, with D hard to call. The V and J ends lost 4 bases and 5 bases respectively, with 18 bases between them. Germline CDR1 reads SGHRS; CDR2 reads YFSETQ. This CDR3 has 15 residues.

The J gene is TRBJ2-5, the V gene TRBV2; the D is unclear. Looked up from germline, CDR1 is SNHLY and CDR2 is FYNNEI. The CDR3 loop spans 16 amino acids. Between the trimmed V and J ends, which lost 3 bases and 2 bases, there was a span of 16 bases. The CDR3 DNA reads TGTGCCAGCAGTGAGAGAGAAACGACCGGGCAAGAGACCCAGTACTTC. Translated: CASSERETTGQETQYF.

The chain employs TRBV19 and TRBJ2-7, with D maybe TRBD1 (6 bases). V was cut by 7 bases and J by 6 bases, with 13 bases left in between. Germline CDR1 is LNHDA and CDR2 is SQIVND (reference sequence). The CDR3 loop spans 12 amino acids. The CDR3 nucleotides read TGTGCCAGTATAAACAGGGCAGGCGAGCAGTACTTC. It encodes CASINRAGEQYF.

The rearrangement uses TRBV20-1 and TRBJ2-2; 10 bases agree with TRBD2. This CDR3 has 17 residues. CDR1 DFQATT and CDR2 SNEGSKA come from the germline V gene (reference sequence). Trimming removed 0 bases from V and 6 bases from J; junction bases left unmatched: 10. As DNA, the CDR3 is TGCAGTGCTAGAGAGGGCGGAGCGGGAGGGGCGGCCGGGGAGCTGTTTTTT. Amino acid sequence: CSAREGGAGGAAGELFF.

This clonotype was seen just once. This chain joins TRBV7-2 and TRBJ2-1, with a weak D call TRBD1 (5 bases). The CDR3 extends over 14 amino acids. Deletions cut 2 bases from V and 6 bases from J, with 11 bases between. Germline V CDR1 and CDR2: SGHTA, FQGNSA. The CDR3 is CASSLSAGINEQFF. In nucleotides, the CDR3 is TGTGCCAGCAGCTTATCGGCAGGGATCAATGAGCAGTTCTTC.

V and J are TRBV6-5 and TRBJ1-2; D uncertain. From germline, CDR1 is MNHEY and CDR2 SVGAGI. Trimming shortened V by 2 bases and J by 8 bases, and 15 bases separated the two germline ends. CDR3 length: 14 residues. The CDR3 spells CASSYAQHSSGYTF. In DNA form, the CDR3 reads TGTGCCAGCAGTTACGCTCAGCATTCATCGGGCTACACCTTC.

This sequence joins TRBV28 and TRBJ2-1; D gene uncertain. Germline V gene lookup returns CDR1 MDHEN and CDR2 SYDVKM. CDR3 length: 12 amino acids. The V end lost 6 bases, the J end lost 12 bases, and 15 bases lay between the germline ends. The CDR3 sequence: CASSPVPRAQFF. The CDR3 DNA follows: TGTGCCAGCAGCCCTGTACCCCGGGCGCAGTTCTTC.

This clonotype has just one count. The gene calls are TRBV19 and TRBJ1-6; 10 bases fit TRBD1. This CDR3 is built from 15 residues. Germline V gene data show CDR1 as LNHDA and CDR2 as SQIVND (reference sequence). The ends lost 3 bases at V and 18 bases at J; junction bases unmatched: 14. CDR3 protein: CASSITRGTGAHRHF. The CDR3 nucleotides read TGTGCCAGTAGTATCACTCGCGGGACAGGGGCCCATCGCCACTTT.

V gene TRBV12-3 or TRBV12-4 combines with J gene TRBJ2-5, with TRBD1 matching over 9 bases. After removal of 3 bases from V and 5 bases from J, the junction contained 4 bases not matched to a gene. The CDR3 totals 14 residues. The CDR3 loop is CASSFGTGWETQYF. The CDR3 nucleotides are TGTGCCAGCAGTTTCGGGACAGGGTGGGAGACCCAGTACTTC.